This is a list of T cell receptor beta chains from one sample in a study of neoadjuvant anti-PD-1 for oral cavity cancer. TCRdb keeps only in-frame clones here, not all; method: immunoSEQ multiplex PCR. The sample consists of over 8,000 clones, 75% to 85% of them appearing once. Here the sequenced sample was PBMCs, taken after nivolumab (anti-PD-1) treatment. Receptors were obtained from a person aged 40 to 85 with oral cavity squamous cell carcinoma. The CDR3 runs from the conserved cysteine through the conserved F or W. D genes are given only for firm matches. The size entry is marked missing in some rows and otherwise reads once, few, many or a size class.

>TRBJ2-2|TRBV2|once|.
TGTGCCAGCAGTGGCGGTCAGGGGGGAGGGGAGCTGTTTTTT
CASSGGQGGGELFF
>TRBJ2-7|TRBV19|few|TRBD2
TGTGCCAGTATAAGGACTAGCGGGTACTCCTACGAGCAGTACTTC
CASIRTSGYSYEQYF
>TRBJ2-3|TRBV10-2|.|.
TGCGCCAGCGGAGGGGAGCGGGGCACAGATACGCAGTATTTT
CASGGERGTDTQYF
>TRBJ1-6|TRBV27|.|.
TGTGCCAGCAGCTTACTTGTCTTCGGGACAAGGAATTCACCCCTCCACTTT
CASSLLVFGTRNSPLHF
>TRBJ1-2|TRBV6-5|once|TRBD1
TGTGCCAGCAGGGGGACAGGGAATAACTATGGCTACACCTTC
CASRGTGNNYGYTF
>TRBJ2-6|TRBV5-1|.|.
TGCGCCAGCAGTCCCCTATCCTCTGGGGCCAACGTCCTGACTTTC
CASSPLSSGANVLTF
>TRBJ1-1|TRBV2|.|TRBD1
TGTGCCAGCATCCCGGAGGGGGCCACCACTGAAGCTTTCTTT
CASIPEGATTEAFF
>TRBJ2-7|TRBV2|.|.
TGTGCCAGCGGAGGAGCTAACGAGCAGTACTTC
CASGGANEQYF
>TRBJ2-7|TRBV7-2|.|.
TGTGCCAGCAGCGAAAGTCGGGTGTCCTCCTACGAGCAGTACTTC
CASSESRVSSYEQYF
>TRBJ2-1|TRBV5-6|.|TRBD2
TGTGCCAGCAGCCCCGGGACTAGCGGGAGGGCCAGGGCCAATGAGCAGTTCTTC
CASSPGTSGRARANEQFF